Each of the 12 T cell receptor beta chains below was sequenced from the same sample in a study of early T cells in non-severe SARS-CoV-2 infection. One entry per CDR3 protein, called by TCRdb with MiXCR from the 5' RACE reads. The sample holds approximately 39,000 distinct CDR3 sequences, roughly 9.7% seen once. Sample: whole blood. All receptors derive from an adult who was a healthcare worker with PCR-confirmed SARS-CoV-2 infection or an uninfected control (not recorded which).

This chain connects TRBV12-5 to TRBJ1-4; no clear D. V was clipped by 7 bases and J by 8 bases, with 17 bases between them. From germline, CDR1 is LGHNT and CDR2 FRNRAP. This CDR3 region has 14 residues. Here the CDR3 DNA reads TGTGCTAGTGCCCGGGCCCTGGCGCAGGAAAAACTGTTTTTT. This codes for CASARALAQEKLFF.

The sample holds many counts of this clonotype. CDR3 coding DNA: TGTGCCAGCAGCTCCGGGACAGGGTTCCACTACGAGCAGTACTTC. It yields the protein CASSSGTGFHYEQYF. The chain has TRBV5-6 and TRBJ2-7, with 9 bases matching TRBD1. J gave up 3 bases and V 3 bases, and 7 bases lay outside the gene matches. This CDR3 contains 15 residues. The V gene's germline CDR1 is SGHDT and CDR2 YYEEEE.

This clonotype was detected ten times or more. The chain links TRBV3-1 to TRBJ2-3; D is unclear. The germline CDR1 and CDR2 sequences are LGHDT and YNNKEL (reference sequence). The CDR3 covers 13 residues. Trimming removed 2 bases at V and 6 bases at J, with 9 bases between. CDR3 in amino acids: CASSQNPRDTQYF. DNA of the CDR3: TGTGCCAGCAGCCAAAACCCCCGGGATACGCAGTATTTT.

This clonotype was seen ten or more times. The chain employs TRBV5-1 and TRBJ2-7; 9 bases are shared with TRBD2. V lost 2 bases and J lost 0; bases outside the gene matches: 6. Per the germline V gene, CDR1 is SGHRS and CDR2 is YFSETQ. The CDR3 has 16 residues. The CDR3 spells CASSFLGTSLSYEQYF. In DNA form, the CDR3 reads TGCGCCAGCAGCTTTCTCGGGACTAGCCTCTCCTACGAGCAGTACTTC.

This clonotype was seen at least ten times. The chain couples TRBV2 to TRBJ2-3, with 14 bases aligning to TRBD2. Germline trimming cut 7 bases from V and 4 bases from J; bases unmatched to any gene: 16. Germline CDR1 is SNHLY and CDR2 is FYNNEI. The CDR3 spans 19 residues. CDR3 in DNA: TGTGCCAGCATGCCTCGACTAGCGGGGGGGCCTTCAGGTTCAGATACGCAGTATTTT. Translated: CASMPRLAGGPSGSDTQYF.

V and J are TRBV14 and TRBJ2-2, with D perhaps matching TRBD2 (6 bases). CDR3 length: 14 amino acids. Germline V lookup: CDR1 SGHDN, CDR2 FVKESK. The V gene lost 3 bases and the J gene lost 3 bases, with 8 bases spanning the gap. CDR3 sequence reads: CASSHAGYTGELFF. The CDR3 bases are TGTGCCAGCAGCCACGCGGGGTACACCGGGGAGCTGTTTTTT.

This clonotype was recorded many times. The V and J genes are TRBV7-6 and TRBJ2-3; 8 bases match TRBD2. The CDR3 consists of 17 residues. CDR1 is SGHVS, CDR2 FNYEAQ, per germline. V lost 5 bases to trimming and J lost 2 bases; unmatched junction nucleotides: 12. CDR3 coding DNA: TGTGCCAGCAGCCCCACTCTAGCGGGCGCGTTCACAGATACGCAGTATTTT. This translates into CASSPTLAGAFTDTQYF.

The rearrangement links TRBV7-9 to TRBJ2-2; D is unresolved. Germline CDR1 and CDR2: SEHNR and FQNEAQ (reference sequence). CDR3 length equals 12 residues. Trimming left V 5 bases short and J 5 bases short, with 6 bases between. CDR3 nucleotides: TGTGCCAGCAGCCAAATTACCGGGGAGCTGTTTTTT. Amino acid sequence: CASSQITGELFF.

Note on this clonotype: A single base separates this from a much larger clone, so it may be a read error. The chain uses TRBV11-2 and TRBJ2-6; D may be TRBD1 (5 bases). Germline-derived CDR1 and CDR2 are SGHAT and FQNNGV. The CDR3 is made up of 14 amino acids. The CDR3 sequence: CASSSRLGANALTF. CDR3 DNA sequence: TGTGCCAGCAGCTCCCGTCTTGGGGCCAACGCCCTGACTTTC.

This rearrangement joins TRBV20-1 to TRBJ1-2; D not certain. Germline V lookup: CDR1 DFQATT, CDR2 SNEGSKA (reference sequence). CDR3 length: 12 residues. V was cut by 6 bases and J by 3 bases, with 11 bases left in between. The CDR3 region has the DNA TGCAGTGCCACCCCCAACTACTATGGCTACACCTTC. It is translated as CSATPNYYGYTF.

This clonotype has a handful of counts. DNA of the CDR3: TGTGCCAGTGGAGCAGGGGAAGATTCACCCCTCCACTTT. This gives the protein CASGAGEDSPLHF. The chain is built from TRBV6-1 and TRBJ1-6, with D possibly being TRBD1 (6 bases). The CDR3 has 13 residues. Germline CDR1 is MNHNS and CDR2 is SASEGT. V was cut by 9 bases and J by 8 bases, with 14 bases left in between.

In nucleotides, the CDR3 is TGTGCCAGTGGGACACGGCCGGGAGAGACCCAGTACTTC. The encoded protein is CASGTRPGETQYF. The chain couples TRBV28 to TRBJ2-5, with D possibly being TRBD1 (6 bases). The CDR3 runs to 13 residues. Germline V gene sequence: CDR1 MDHEN, CDR2 SYDVKM. V dropped 9 bases and J dropped 4 bases, with 15 bases sitting between them.